Reported below is one T cell receptor beta chain. A second PCR of 7 to 11 cycles used a sample-barcoded 5' primer and a J-beta primer mix. A template-switch adaptor containing 12 random nucleotides labeled each cDNA molecule. TCRdb itself ran the 5' RACE reads through MiXCR, one entry per CDR3 protein. The data hold about 1 million distinct CDR3 sequences, with 40% to 50% observed a single time. This specimen comes from a study of blood T cells in healthy people across ages. The CDR3 covers 17 residues. The junction had 11 bases not matched to a gene; V was cut back by 1 base and J by 2 bases. Germline CDR1 reads LGHNA; CDR2 reads YNFKEQ.

The sequence derives from a woman aged 55-69 years in good health. The sample comprised blood. The V call is TRBV4-2, the J call TRBJ2-7; 7 bases match TRBD1. In nucleotides, the CDR3 is TGTGCCAGCAGCCAAGGAGGGGGCAGGGAGAGCCCCTACGAGCAGTACTTC. This gives the protein CASSQGGGRESPYEQYF.